The TCR beta chain described here comes from a study of identifying expanded T cells in peripheral blood. Study conclusions and caveats: Technical replicates showed about 1.1 changed clones; two weeks roughly 15; four weeks 19.

Germline-derived CDR1 and CDR2 are SGDLS and YYNGEE. The CDR3 sequence is 13 residues long. V lost 3 bases and J lost 3, with 8 bases in between. Notes on this clone: The target antigen is unknown.

Assay used: immunoSEQ multiplex PCR; TCRdb lists only in-frame clones, some missing. Found here are 100,000 to 150,000 clones, 75% to 90% of them singletons; the top ten hold 7.5% to 8.5%. Sequencing was performed on blood. This TCR was sampled from a person between 18 and 70 years old in good health. The rearrangement uses TRBV9 and TRBJ2-3, with a weak D call TRBD2 (6 bases). The CDR3 sequence: CASSGGVTDTQYF. The CDR3 coding sequence is TGTGCCAGCAGCGGGGGGGTGACAGATACGCAGTATTTT.